These 9 T cell receptor beta chains were sequenced from one sample in a study of cytomegalovirus exposure and HLA in healthy donors (dated by TCRdb to about 2017). The method behind the library was the immunoSEQ multiplex PCR assay. A mixture of 60 forward primers for TCR Vbeta segments and 13 reverse primers for TCR Jbeta segments was used in the multiplex PCR. The clones in this table, taken by TCRdb from immuneACCESS, are in-frame only. Not every clone is retained; where verified, under half of the shortfall comes from an unresolved V gene, and the cause of the rest is unknown. The sample table holds roughly 200,000 clones, of which roughly 84% were seen once. The ten largest clones capture more than 0.6% of the sample. Sequencing input: PBMCs. Receptors originate from a boy under 10 years old in good health and CMV-seronegative.

The chain is built from TRBV7-3 and TRBJ2-5; TRBD1 agrees at 7 bases. The CDR3 is made up of 15 amino acids. The J segment lost 0 bases and the V segment lost 4 bases, leaving 5 bases of the junction unmatched. Germline values: CDR1 SGHTA, CDR2 FQGTGA. In DNA, the CDR3 is TGTGCCAGCAGCTCAGGGGGTTTGTACCAAGAGACCCAGTACTTC. It specifies CASSSGGLYQETQYF.

The chain joins TRBV10-3 to TRBJ1-1; TRBD1 matches 7 bases. V lost 4 bases and J lost 5; bases outside the gene matches: 10. CDR3 size: 15 residues. In germline, CDR1 is ENHRY, CDR2 SYGVKD. CDR3 sequence (DNA): TGTGCCATCAGTGGGGTTACAGGGGCGCGAACTGAAGCTTTCTTT. Its translation is CAISGVTGARTEAFF.

The rearrangement uses TRBV11-2 and TRBJ2-7; TRBD2 matches at 11 bases. V was clipped by 1 base and J by 3 bases; unmatched bases: 2. This CDR3 has 15 residues. CDR1 and CDR2 (germline): SGHAT, FQNNGV. The DNA for the CDR3 is TGTGCCAGCAGCTTAGGGACTAGCGGGTTCTACGAGCAGTACTTC. As protein: CASSLGTSGFYEQYF.

The rearrangement links TRBV15 to TRBJ2-5, with 8 bases fitting TRBD2. Per germline, CDR1 LNHNV and CDR2 YYDKDF (reference sequence). V lost 1 base to trimming and J lost 2 bases; unmatched junction nucleotides: 3. The CDR3 covers 15 residues. CDR3 nucleotide sequence: TGTGCCACCAGCAGAGTCCCTAGCGGGCAAGAGACCCAGTACTTC. Translation: CATSRVPSGQETQYF.

The rearrangement uses TRBV10-1 and TRBJ1-1, with D perhaps TRBD1 (6 bases). Trimming removed 4 bases from V and 0 bases from J, with 9 bases in between. CDR1 and CDR2 from the germline V gene are WNHNN and SYGVQD (reference sequence). The CDR3 is 14 residues long. The CDR3 nucleotides are TGCGCCAGCAGTGCTGGGGGCATGAACACTGAAGCTTTCTTT. Translation gives CASSAGGMNTEAFF.

The chain links TRBV10-3 to TRBJ2-7, with a tentative D call TRBD2 (6 bases). Germline CDR1 ENHRY, CDR2 SYGVKD. V lost 2 bases, J lost 2 bases, and 13 bases lay in between. The CDR3 extends over 15 amino acids. The CDR3 reads CAISEAGNPPYEQYF. The CDR3 DNA follows: TGTGCCATCAGTGAGGCGGGAAACCCCCCCTACGAGCAGTACTTC.

The chain joins TRBV6-1 to TRBJ2-1; 10 nucleotides agree with TRBD1. V was pared by 6 bases and J by 2 bases, with 4 bases of the junction left unmatched. Per germline, CDR1 MNHNS and CDR2 SASEGT. There are 15 residues in the CDR3. The CDR3 DNA sequence: TGTGCCAGCAGGGAGACAGGGGGCGCCTACAATGAGCAGTTCTTC. Translation: CASRETGGAYNEQFF.

The gene calls are TRBV9 and TRBJ2-3; 9 nucleotides align to TRBD2. This CDR3 is built from 18 residues. V was pared by 0 bases and J by 0 bases, with 8 bases of the junction left unmatched. The germline CDR1 and CDR2 sequences are SGDLS and YYNGEE. This chain's CDR3 is CASSVDAGGPYSTDTQYF. The CDR3 DNA follows: TGTGCCAGCAGCGTAGATGCGGGGGGGCCTTATAGCACAGATACGCAGTATTTT.

The V call is TRBV5-1, the J call TRBJ1-2; 7 bases align to TRBD1. The CDR3 runs 13 residues. From germline, CDR1 is SGHRS and CDR2 YFSETQ. The V and J ends lost 6 bases and 2 bases, in that order; junction bases with no gene match: 4. DNA for the CDR3: TGCGCCAGCACCCCGACAGGGAACTATGGCTACACCTTC. Amino acids: CASTPTGNYGYTF. The whole variable domain, filled in from reference TRBV5-1 and TRBJ1-2, reads KAGVTQTPRYLIKTRGQQVTLSCSPISGHRSVSWYQQTPGQGLQFLFEYFSETQRNKGNFPGRFSGRQFSNSRSEMNVSTLELGDSALYLCASTPTGNYGYTFGSGTRLTVV.